Listed below are T cell receptor beta chains from one sample, sequenced in a study of shared clonotypes between healthy human individuals. Some clones are missing from TCRdb's copy, which holds only in-frame ones; the method was immunoSEQ multiplex PCR. The sample carries a few hundred thousand clones, 96% recorded once. Source material: memory CD8+ T cells sorted from blood. The receptors come from a man aged 25 to 40 in good health. The CDR3 runs from the conserved cysteine through the conserved F or W. D genes are given only for firm matches. Not every row has a clone size; where given, it reads once, few, many or a size class.

cdr3_aa cdr3_nt clone_size j_call v_call d_call
CASRGRDSYNSPLHF TGTGCCAGCAGGGGCAGGGACTCCTATAATTCACCCCTCCACTTT - TRBJ1-6 TRBV25-1 -
CASSQGNRGDTDTQYF TGCGCCAGCAGCCAAGGGAACAGGGGTGACACAGATACGCAGTATTTT - TRBJ2-3 TRBV4-1 TRBD1
CSVESRLGTDTQYF TGCAGCGTTGAATCCCGGTTGGGAACAGATACGCAGTATTTT - TRBJ2-3 TRBV29-1 -
CASTDPGTGFYGYTF TGTGCCAGCACCGACCCCGGGACAGGCTTCTATGGCTACACCTTC - TRBJ1-2 TRBV2 TRBD1
CASREQGGDTDTQYF TGTGCCAGCAGGGAACAGGGGGGAGATACAGATACGCAGTATTTT - TRBJ2-3 TRBV28 TRBD1
CASSQDGKTVRETQYF TGTGCCAGCAGCCAAGATGGGAAGACCGTCCGAGAGACCCAGTACTTC - TRBJ2-5 TRBV14 -
CASSLSGSGVRETQYF TGTGCCAGCAGCTTAAGCGGGAGTGGGGTCCGGGAGACCCAGTACTTC - TRBJ2-5 TRBV7-2 TRBD2
CASSQQGGNTEAFF TGTGCCAGTAGTCAACAGGGCGGGAACACTGAAGCTTTCTTT - TRBJ1-1 TRBV19 -
CASSLRGSNEQFF TGTGCCAGCAGCTTAAGGGGGAGCAATGAGCAGTTCTTC - TRBJ2-1 TRBV7-3 -
CASSLGLAGVYEQYF TGTGCCAGCAGCTTAGGACTAGCGGGAGTTTACGAGCAGTACTTC - TRBJ2-7 TRBV11-3 TRBD2
CASSPPGYNEQFF TGTGCCAGCAGTCCCCCGGGGTACAATGAGCAGTTCTTC - TRBJ2-1 TRBV28 -
CASSPTSVRETQYF TGTGCCAGCAGTCCAACTAGCGTTCGAGAGACCCAGTACTTC - TRBJ2-5 TRBV28 TRBD2
CASSYSGTGQNIQYF TGTGCCAGCAGTTACTCTGGGACAGGCCAAAACATTCAGTACTTC - TRBJ2-4 TRBV6-6 TRBD1
CATSGLYEQYF TGTGCCACTAGCGGGCTCTACGAGCAGTACTTC - TRBJ2-7 TRBV19 TRBD2
CASSVALETPQETQYF TGTGCCAGCAGCGTAGCTCTCGAAACCCCCCAAGAGACCCAGTACTTC - TRBJ2-5 TRBV9 -
CASSPSGTGAIEAFF TGTGCCAGCAGTCCCTCCGGGACAGGAGCTATTGAAGCTTTCTTT once TRBJ1-1 TRBV28 TRBD1
CASSPSRGANVLTF TGTGCCAGCAGCCCAAGTCGCGGGGCCAACGTCCTGACTTTC - TRBJ2-6 TRBV28 -
CASSEMGRANTEAFF TGTGCCAGCAGTGAAATGGGGAGGGCGAACACTGAAGCTTTCTTT - TRBJ1-1 TRBV6-1 -
CASSPTPRFCGYTF TGTGCCAGCAGCCCCACACCGAGATTCTGTGGCTACACCTTC once TRBJ1-2 TRBV11-3 -
CASSLWGNSQPQHF TGTGCCAGCAGCTTATGGGGGAACAGTCAGCCCCAGCATTTT once TRBJ1-5 TRBV7-8 -
CASSLQGDGYTF TGTGCCAGCAGTTTACAGGGGGATGGCTACACCTTC - TRBJ1-2 TRBV28 TRBD1
CATSSPRASGYEQYF TGTGCCACCAGCAGTCCACGGGCTAGCGGCTACGAGCAGTACTTC - TRBJ2-7 TRBV15 TRBD2
CASSLDRDPESNQPQHF TGTGCCAGCAGCTTAGACAGGGACCCAGAGAGCAATCAGCCCCAGCATTTT - TRBJ1-5 TRBV13 -
CASSLGGTTVSTDTQYF TGTGCCAGCAGCTTGGGAGGGACGACGGTTAGCACAGATACGCAGTATTTT - TRBJ2-3 TRBV5-4 -
CASSIAPGDNQPQHF TGTGCCAGTAGTATAGCCCCAGGGGACAATCAGCCCCAGCATTTT - TRBJ1-5 TRBV19 -
CATSRVTPAYNEQFF TGTGCCACCAGCAGAGTTACTCCCGCCTACAATGAGCAGTTCTTC - TRBJ2-1 TRBV15 -
CASSFRVNYGYTF TGTGCCAGCAGTTTTCGGGTTAACTATGGCTACACCTTC - TRBJ1-2 TRBV27 -
CAWSRGIPGNQPQHF TGTGCCTGGAGTCGGGGAATCCCAGGCAATCAGCCCCAGCATTTT - TRBJ1-5 TRBV30 -
CATSRDAGGSSYEQYF TGTGCCACCAGCAGAGATGCGGGTGGGAGCTCCTACGAGCAGTACTTC - TRBJ2-7 TRBV15 -
CASSISGPMSFTDTQYF TGTGCCAGTAGTATTTCGGGACCCATGTCTTTTACAGATACGCAGTATTTT - TRBJ2-3 TRBV19 -